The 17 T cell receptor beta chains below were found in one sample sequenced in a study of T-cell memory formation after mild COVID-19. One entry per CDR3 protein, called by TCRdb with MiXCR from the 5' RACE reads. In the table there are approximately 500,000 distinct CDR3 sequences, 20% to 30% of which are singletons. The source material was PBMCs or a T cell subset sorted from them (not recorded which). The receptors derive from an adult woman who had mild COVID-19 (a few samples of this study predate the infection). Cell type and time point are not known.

The CDR3 loop is CASKDGSYNEQFF. The CDR3 nucleotides are TGTGCCAGCAAAGACGGCTCCTACAATGAGCAGTTCTTC. This chain connects TRBV12-3 or TRBV12-4 to TRBJ2-1, with D hard to call. The V end was cut by 7 bases, the J end by 0 bases, with 7 bases between. The CDR3 has 13 amino acids.

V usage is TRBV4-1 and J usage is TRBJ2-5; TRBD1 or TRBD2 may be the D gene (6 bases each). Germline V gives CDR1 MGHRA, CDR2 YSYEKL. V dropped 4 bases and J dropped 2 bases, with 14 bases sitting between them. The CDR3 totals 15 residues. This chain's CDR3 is CASSPWGDTQETQYF. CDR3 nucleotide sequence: TGCGCCAGCAGCCCATGGGGGGACACACAAGAGACCCAGTACTTC.

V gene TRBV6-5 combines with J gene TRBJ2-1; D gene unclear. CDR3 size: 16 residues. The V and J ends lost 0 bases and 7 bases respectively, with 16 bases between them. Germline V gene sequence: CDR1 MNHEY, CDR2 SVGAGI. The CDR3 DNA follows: TGTGCCAGCAGTTACTCGATGGGTGGCGGAACTAATGAGCAGTTCTTC. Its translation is CASSYSMGGGTNEQFF.

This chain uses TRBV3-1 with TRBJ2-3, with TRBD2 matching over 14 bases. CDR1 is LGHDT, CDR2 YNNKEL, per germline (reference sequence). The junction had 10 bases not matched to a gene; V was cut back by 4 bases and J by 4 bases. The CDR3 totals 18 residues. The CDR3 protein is CASSLGLAGGILSDTQYF. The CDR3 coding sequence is TGTGCCAGCAGCCTAGGACTAGCGGGAGGAATTTTATCAGATACGCAGTATTTT.

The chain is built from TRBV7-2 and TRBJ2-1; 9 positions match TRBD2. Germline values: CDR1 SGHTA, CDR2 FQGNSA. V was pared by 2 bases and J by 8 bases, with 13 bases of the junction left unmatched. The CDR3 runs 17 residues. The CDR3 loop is CASSLYGGGAYVDEQFF. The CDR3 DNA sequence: TGTGCCAGCAGCTTATACGGCGGGGGGGCTTATGTGGATGAGCAGTTCTTC.

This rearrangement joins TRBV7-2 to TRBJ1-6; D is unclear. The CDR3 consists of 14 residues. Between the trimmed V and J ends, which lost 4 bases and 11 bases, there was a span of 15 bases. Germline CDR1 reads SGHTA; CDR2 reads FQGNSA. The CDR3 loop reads CASSSGDRGTPLHF. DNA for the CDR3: TGTGCCAGCAGCTCCGGGGATCGCGGGACACCCCTCCACTTT.

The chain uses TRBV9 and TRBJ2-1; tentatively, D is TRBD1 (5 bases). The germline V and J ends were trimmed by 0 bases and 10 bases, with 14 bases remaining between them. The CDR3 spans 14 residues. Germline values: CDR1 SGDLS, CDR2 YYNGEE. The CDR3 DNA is TGTGCCAGCAGCGTAGACGGACATACCTTAGAGCAGTTCTTC. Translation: CASSVDGHTLEQFF. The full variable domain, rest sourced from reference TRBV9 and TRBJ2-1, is DSGVTQTPKHLITATGQRVTLRCSPRSGDLSVYWYQQSLDQGLQFLIQYYNGEERAKGNILERFSAQQFPDLHSELNLSSLELGDSALYFCASSVDGHTLEQFFGPGTRLTVL.

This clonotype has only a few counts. CDR3: CASSPQGQLNTGELFF. CDR3 nucleotide sequence: TGTGCCAGCAGCCCCCAGGGGCAGCTAAACACCGGGGAGCTGTTTTTT. The gene calls are TRBV7-2 and TRBJ2-2; weak D call: TRBD1 (6 bases). The CDR3 is made up of 16 amino acids. V lost 5 bases and J lost 2, with 15 bases in between. CDR1 and CDR2 from the germline V gene are SGHTA and FQGNSA.

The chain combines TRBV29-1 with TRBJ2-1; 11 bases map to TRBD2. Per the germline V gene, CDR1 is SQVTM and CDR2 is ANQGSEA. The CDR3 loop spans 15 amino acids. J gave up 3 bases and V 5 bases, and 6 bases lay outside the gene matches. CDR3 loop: CSVPLAGGNYNEQFF. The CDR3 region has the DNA TGCAGCGTTCCGCTAGCGGGGGGAAACTACAATGAGCAGTTCTTC.

The CDR3 DNA reads as TGTGCCAGCTCACCCCTTGGGGACAGAAACTATGGCTACACCTTC. Amino acids: CASSPLGDRNYGYTF. J is TRBJ1-2 and V is TRBV18, with 7 bases that match TRBD1. The V gene end was trimmed by 3 bases and the J gene end by 2 bases; junction bases not matched to a gene: 6. Germline lookup yields CDR1 KGHSH and CDR2 LQKENI. CDR3 length: 15 residues.

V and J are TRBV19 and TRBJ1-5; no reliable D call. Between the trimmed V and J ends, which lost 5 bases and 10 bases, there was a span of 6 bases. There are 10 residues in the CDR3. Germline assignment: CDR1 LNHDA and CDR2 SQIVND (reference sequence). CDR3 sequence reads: CASSREPQHF. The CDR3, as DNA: TGTGCCAGTAGTCGGGAACCCCAGCATTTT.

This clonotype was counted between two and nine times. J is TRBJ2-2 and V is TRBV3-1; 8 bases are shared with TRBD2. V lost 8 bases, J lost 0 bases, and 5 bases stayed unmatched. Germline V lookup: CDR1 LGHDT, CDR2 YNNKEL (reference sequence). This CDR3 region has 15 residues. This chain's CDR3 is CASYAGGTNTGELFF. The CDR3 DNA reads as TGTGCCAGCTACGCGGGGGGTACGAACACCGGGGAGCTGTTTTTT.

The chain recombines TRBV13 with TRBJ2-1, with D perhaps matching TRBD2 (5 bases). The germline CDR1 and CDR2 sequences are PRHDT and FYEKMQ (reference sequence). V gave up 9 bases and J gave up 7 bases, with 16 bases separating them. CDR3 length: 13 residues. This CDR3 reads CASAPGVENEQFF. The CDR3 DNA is TGTGCCAGTGCCCCCGGGGTCGAGAATGAGCAGTTCTTC.

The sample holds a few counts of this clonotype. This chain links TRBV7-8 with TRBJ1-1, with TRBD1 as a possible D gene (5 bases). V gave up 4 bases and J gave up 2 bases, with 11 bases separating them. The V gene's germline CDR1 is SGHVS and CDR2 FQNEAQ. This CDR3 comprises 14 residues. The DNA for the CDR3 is TGTGCCAGCAGCTCCGGGACGTTTAACACTGAAGCTTTCTTT. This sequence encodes CASSSGTFNTEAFF.

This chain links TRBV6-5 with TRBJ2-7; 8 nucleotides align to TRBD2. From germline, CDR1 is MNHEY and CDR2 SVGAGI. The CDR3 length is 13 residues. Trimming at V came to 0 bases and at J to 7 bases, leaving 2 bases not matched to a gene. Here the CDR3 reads CASSYSTGGEQYF. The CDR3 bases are TGTGCCAGCAGTTACTCGACGGGGGGGGAGCAGTACTTC.

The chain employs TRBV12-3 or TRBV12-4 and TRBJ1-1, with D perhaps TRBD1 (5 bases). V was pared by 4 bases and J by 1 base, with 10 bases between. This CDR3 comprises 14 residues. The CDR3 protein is CASSSWDSNTEAFF. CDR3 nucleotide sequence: TGTGCCAGCAGTTCATGGGACTCGAACACTGAAGCTTTCTTT.

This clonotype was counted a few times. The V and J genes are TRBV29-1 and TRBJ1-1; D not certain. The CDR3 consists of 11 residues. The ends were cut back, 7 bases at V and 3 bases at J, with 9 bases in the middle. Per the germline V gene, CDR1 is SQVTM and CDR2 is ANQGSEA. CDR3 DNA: TGCAGCGGAAACCGGTACACTGAAGCTTTCTTT. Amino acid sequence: CSGNRYTEAFF.